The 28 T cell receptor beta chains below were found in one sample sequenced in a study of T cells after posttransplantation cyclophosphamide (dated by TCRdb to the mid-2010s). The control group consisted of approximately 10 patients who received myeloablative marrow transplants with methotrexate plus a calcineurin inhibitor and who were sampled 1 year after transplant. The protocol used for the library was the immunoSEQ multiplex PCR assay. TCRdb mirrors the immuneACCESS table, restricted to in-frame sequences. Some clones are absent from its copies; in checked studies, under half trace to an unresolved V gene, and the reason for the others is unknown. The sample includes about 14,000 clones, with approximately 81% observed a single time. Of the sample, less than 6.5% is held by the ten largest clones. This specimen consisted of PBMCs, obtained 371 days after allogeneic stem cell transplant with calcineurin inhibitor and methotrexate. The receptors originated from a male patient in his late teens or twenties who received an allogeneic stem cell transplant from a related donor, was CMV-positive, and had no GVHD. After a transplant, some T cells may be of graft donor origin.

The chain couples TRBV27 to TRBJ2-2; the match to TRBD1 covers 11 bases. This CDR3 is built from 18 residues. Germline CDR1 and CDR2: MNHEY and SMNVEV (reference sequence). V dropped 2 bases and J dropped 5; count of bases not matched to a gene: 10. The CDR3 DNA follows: TGTGCCAGCAGTTTACGGTGGACAGGGGGCGCCCCGACCGGGGAGCTGTTTTTT. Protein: CASSLRWTGGAPTGELFF.

CDR3 in amino acids: CASSQDRGGYTF. As DNA, the CDR3 is TGTGCCAGCTCCCAGGACAGGGGTGGCTACACCTTC. The V gene is TRBV18, the J gene TRBJ1-2; 9 bases are a match to TRBD1. The V gene's germline CDR1 is KGHSH and CDR2 LQKENI. The junction had 3 bases not matched to a gene; V was cut back by 6 bases and J by 7 bases. The CDR3 is 12 amino acids.

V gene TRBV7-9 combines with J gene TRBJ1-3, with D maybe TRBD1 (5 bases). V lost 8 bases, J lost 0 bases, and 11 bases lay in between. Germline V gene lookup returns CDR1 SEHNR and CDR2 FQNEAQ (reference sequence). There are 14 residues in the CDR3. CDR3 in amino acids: CASGEGNSGNTIYF. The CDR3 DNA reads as TGTGCCAGCGGGGAGGGGAACTCTGGAAACACCATATATTTT.

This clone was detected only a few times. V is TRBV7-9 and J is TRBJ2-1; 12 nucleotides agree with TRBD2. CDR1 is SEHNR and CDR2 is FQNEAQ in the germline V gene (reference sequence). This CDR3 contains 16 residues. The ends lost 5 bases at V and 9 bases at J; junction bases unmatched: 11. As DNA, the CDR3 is TGTGCCAGCAGCCCGCCGACTAGCGGGAGCCCCCGTGAGCAGTTCTTC. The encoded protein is CASSPPTSGSPREQFF.

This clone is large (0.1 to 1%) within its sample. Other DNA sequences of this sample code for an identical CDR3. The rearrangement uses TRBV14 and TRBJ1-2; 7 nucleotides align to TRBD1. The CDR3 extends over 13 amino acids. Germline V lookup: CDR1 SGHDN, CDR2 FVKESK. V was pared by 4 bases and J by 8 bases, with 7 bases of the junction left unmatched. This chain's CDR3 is CASSPEDRYGYTF. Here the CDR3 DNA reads TGTGCCAGCAGCCCCGAGGACAGGTACGGCTACACCTTC.

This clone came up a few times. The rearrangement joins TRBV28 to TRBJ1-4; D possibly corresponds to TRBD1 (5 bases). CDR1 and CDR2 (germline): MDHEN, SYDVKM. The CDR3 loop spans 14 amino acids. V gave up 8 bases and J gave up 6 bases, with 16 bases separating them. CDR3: CASHKTGGDEKLFF. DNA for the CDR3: TGTGCCAGCCACAAAACCGGGGGTGATGAAAAACTGTTTTTT.

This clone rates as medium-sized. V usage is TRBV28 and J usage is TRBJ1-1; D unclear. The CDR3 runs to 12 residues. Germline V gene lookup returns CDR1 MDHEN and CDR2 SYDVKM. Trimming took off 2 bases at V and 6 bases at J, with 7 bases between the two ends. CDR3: CASSLGGAEAFF. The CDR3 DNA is TGTGCCAGCAGTTTAGGAGGAGCTGAAGCTTTCTTT.

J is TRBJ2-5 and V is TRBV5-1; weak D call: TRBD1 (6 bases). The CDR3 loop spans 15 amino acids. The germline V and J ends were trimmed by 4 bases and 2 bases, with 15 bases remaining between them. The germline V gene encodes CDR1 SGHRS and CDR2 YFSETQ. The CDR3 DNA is TGCGCCAGCAGCACCCTAATCGGACAGCAAGAGACCCAGTACTTC. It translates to CASSTLIGQQETQYF.

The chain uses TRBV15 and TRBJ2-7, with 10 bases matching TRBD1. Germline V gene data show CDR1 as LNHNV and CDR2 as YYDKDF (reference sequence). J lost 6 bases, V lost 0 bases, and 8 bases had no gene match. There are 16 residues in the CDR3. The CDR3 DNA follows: TGTGCCACCAGCAGAGATCTCGGGACAGGGGCGGGCGAGCAGTACTTC. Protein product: CATSRDLGTGAGEQYF.

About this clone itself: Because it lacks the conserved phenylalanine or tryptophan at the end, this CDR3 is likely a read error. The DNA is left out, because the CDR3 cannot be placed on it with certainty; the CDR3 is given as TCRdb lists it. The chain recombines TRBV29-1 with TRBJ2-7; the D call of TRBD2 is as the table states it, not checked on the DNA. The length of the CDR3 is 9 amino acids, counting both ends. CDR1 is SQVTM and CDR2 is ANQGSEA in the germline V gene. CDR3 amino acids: CSVPASAGT.

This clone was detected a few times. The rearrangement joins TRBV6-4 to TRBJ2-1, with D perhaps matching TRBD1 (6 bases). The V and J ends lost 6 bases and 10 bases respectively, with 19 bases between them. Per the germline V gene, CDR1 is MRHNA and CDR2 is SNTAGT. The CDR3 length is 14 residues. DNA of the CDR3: TGTGCCAGCAGCTCGGACTGGTTTACAGGGGAGCAGTTCTTC. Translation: CASSSDWFTGEQFF.

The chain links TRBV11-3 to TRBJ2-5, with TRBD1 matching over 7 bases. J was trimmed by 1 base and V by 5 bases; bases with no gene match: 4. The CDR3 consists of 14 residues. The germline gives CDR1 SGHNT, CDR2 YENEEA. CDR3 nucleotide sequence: TGTGCCAGCAGCCCAGGGGGTACCCAAGAGACCCAGTACTTC. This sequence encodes CASSPGGTQETQYF.

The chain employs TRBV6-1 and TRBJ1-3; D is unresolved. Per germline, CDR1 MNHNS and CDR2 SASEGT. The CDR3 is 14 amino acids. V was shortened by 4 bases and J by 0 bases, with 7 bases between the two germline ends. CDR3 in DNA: TGTGCCAGCAGTGGTACAGCCTCTGGAAACACCATATATTTT. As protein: CASSGTASGNTIYF.

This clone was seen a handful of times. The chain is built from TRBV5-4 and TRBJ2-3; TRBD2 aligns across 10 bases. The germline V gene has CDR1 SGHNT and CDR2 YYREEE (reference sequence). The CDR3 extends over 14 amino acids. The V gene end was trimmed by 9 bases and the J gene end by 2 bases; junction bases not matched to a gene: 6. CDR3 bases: TGTGCCACGTTAGCGGGAGGTTTCACAGATACGCAGTATTTT. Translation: CATLAGGFTDTQYF.

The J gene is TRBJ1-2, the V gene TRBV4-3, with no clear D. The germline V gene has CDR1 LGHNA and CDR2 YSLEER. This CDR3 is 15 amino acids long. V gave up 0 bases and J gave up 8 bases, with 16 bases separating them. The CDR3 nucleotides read TGCGCCAGCAGCCAAGAGTTTAACACTCCGAGGGGCTACACCTTC. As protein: CASSQEFNTPRGYTF.

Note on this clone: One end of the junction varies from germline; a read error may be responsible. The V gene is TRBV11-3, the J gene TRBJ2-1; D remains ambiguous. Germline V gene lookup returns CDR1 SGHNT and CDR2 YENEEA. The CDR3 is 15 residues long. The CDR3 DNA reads TGTGCCAGCAGCCTTAATTCTGGTTCCTACAGTGAGCAGTTCTTC. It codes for CASSLNSGSYSEQFF.

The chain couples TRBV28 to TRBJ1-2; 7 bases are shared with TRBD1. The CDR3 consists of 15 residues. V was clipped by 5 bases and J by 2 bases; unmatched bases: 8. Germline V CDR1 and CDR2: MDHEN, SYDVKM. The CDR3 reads CASSINRGGNYGYTF. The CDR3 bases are TGTGCCAGCAGTATAAACAGGGGTGGGAACTATGGCTACACCTTC.

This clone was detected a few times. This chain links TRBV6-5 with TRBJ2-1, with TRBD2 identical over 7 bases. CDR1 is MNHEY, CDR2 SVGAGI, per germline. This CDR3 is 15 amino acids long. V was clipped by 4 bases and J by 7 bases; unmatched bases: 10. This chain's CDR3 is CASSWAGVPSNEQFF. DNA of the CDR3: TGTGCCAGCAGTTGGGCGGGAGTCCCATCAAATGAGCAGTTCTTC.

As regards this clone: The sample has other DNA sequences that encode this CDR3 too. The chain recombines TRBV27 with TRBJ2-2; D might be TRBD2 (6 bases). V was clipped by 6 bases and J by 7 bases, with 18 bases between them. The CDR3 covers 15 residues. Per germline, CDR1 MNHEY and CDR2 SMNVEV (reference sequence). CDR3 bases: TGTGCCAGCAGACGATCGCGGGGAGCAGGCGGGGAGCTGTTTTTT. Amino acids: CASRRSRGAGGELFF.

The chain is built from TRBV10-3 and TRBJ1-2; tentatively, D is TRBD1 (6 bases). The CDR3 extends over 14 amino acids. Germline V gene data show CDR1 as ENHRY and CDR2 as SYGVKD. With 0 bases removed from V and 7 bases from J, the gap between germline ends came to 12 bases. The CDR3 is CAISESTGYSGYTF. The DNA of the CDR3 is TGTGCCATCAGTGAGTCTACAGGGTATAGTGGCTACACCTTC.

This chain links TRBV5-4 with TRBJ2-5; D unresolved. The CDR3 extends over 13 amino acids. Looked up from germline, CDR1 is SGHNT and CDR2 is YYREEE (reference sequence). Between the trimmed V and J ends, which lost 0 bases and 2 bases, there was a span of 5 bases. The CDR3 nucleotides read TGTGCCAGCAGCTTGGAACAGCAAGAGACCCAGTACTTC. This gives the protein CASSLEQQETQYF.

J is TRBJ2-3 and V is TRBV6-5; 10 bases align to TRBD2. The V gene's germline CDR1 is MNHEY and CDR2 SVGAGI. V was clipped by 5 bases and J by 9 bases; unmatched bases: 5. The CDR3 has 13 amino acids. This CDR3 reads CASSRPAGGTQYF. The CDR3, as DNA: TGTGCCAGCAGTCGACCAGCGGGAGGGACGCAGTATTTT.

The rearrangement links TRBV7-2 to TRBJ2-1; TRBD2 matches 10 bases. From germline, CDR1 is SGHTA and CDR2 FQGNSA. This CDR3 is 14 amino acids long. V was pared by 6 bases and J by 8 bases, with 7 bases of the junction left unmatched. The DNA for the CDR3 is TGTGCCAGCAGTCCCCAACTAGCGGGACATGAGCAGTTCTTC. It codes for CASSPQLAGHEQFF.

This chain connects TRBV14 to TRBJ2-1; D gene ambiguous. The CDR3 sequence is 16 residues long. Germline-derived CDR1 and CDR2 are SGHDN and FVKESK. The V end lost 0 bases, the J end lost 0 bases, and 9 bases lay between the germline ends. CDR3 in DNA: TGTGCCAGCAGCCAAGATCATACAGACTCCTACAATGAGCAGTTCTTC. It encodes CASSQDHTDSYNEQFF.

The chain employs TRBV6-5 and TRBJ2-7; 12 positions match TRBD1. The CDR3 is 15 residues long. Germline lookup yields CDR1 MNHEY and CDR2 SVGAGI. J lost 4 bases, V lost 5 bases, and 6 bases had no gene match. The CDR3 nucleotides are TGTGCCAGCAGTGTGGGACAGGGGGCTAGATACGAGCAGTACTTC. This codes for CASSVGQGARYEQYF.

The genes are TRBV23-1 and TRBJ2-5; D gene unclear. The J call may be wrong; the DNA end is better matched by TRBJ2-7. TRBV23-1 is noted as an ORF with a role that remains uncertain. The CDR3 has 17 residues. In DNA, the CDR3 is TGCGCCAGCAGTCTAAAACAGCAGGAAAAATTTCCCTACGAGCAGTACTTC. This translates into CASSLKQQEKFPYEQYF.

DNA of the CDR3: TGTGCCAGCAGTCAAGACAGGGCCTATAATTCACCCCTCCACTTT. This gives the protein CASSQDRAYNSPLHF. The chain carries TRBV6-1 and TRBJ1-6; TRBD1 agrees at 7 bases. This CDR3 contains 15 residues. V lost 5 bases and J lost 2; bases outside the gene matches: 3. CDR1 and CDR2 from the germline V gene are MNHNS and SASEGT.

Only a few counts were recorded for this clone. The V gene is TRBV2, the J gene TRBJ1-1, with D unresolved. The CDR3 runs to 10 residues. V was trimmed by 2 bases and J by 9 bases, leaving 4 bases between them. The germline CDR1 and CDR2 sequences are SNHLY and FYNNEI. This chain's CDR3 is CASSELKAFF. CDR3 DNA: TGTGCCAGCAGTGAATTAAAAGCTTTCTTT.